These T cell receptor beta chains were read from a single sample in a study of blood T cell repertoires in COVID-19. Repertoires were generated with immunoSEQ multiplex PCR, while TCRdb's copy carries only in-frame clones and drops some. The sample records approximately 210,000 clones, around four fifths being singletons. The sample was peripheral blood. These receptors were taken from a woman aged 70-85 years with active or convalescent COVID-19. Each CDR3 is given with its conserved first and last residue. The order of the fields is V gene, J gene, D gene, clone size, CDR3 protein, CDR3 DNA. D genes are given only for firm matches. Clone size is stated in some rows and not others, as once, few, many or a class when expanded.

TRBV7-2	TRBJ2-6	NA	NA	CASSFRSGANVLTF	TGTGCCAGCAGCTTTCGCTCTGGGGCCAACGTCCTGACTTTC
TRBV28	TRBJ1-2	TRBD1	NA	CASGGWDQGVNYGYTF	TGTGCCAGCGGGGGTTGGGATCAGGGGGTCAACTATGGCTACACCTTC
TRBV29-1	TRBJ1-1	NA	NA	CSVSSGGGTEAFF	TGCAGCGTTTCGAGCGGGGGTGGCACTGAAGCTTTCTTT
TRBV2	TRBJ2-1	TRBD2	NA	CASSPDSSGNYYNEQFF	TGTGCCAGCAGTCCAGACTCTAGCGGGAATTACTACAATGAGCAGTTCTTC
TRBV5-1	TRBJ2-3	NA	few	CASSFRTRDFADTQYF	TGCGCCAGCAGCTTCCGAACCAGGGATTTCGCAGATACGCAGTATTTT
TRBV9	TRBJ2-3	NA	NA	CASSVGTGLSTDTQYF	TGTGCCAGCAGCGTAGGGACGGGACTCAGCACAGATACGCAGTATTTT
TRBV19	TRBJ2-1	TRBD2	NA	CATTPTSGSFYEQFF	TGTGCCACCACCCCAACTAGCGGGAGCTTCTATGAGCAGTTCTTC
TRBV2	TRBJ1-1	NA	NA	CASSEATAGYTEAFF	TGTGCCAGCAGTGAAGCCACGGCAGGGTACACTGAAGCTTTCTTT
TRBV2	TRBJ2-2	TRBD2	NA	CASSEALAANTGELFF	TGTGCCAGCAGTGAAGCGCTAGCGGCGAACACCGGGGAGCTGTTTTTT
TRBV5-4	TRBJ1-6	TRBD1	few	CASSLWTGRNSPLHF	TGTGCCAGCAGCCTTTGGACAGGGCGGAATTCACCCCTCCACTTT
TRBV12-3/TRBV12-4	TRBJ1-1	TRBD1	NA	CASSWDRDTEAFF	TGTGCCAGCAGTTGGGACAGGGACACTGAAGCTTTCTTT
TRBV19	TRBJ2-3	TRBD1	NA	CASSIDRGDTQYF	TGTGCCAGTAGTATTGACAGGGGCGATACGCAGTATTTT
TRBV5-1	TRBJ2-3	NA	NA	CASSLLGVTDTQYF	TGCGCCAGCAGCTTGTTAGGGGTCACAGATACGCAGTATTTT
TRBV4-2	TRBJ2-7	NA	NA	CASSQEWSYANEQYF	TGTGCCAGCAGCCAAGAATGGAGCTACGCTAACGAGCAGTACTTC
TRBV7-9	TRBJ1-1	NA	NA	CASSLDGRGTFF	TGTGCCAGCAGCTTAGACGGCCGAGGAACTTTCTTT
TRBV10-3	TRBJ1-2	NA	NA	CAISENGIHGYTF	TGTGCCATCAGTGAGAACGGTATCCATGGCTACACCTTC
TRBV19	TRBJ2-2	TRBD2	few	CASTVAGARTGELFF	TGTGCCAGTACTGTAGCGGGGGCGAGGACCGGGGAGCTGTTTTTT
TRBV27	TRBJ2-7	TRBD2	NA	CASSFSGSLREQYF	TGTGCCAGCAGTTTCAGCGGGAGTTTGCGGGAGCAGTACTTC
TRBV9	TRBJ1-2	NA	NA	CASTSGGVKVSYGYTF	TGTGCCAGCACCTCAGGAGGAGTCAAGGTATCGTATGGCTACACCTTC
TRBV7-9	TRBJ2-7	TRBD1	NA	CASSLGSRDSQYF	TGTGCCAGCAGCTTAGGATCCCGGGACAGTCAGTACTTC
TRBV5-1	TRBJ2-5	TRBD1	NA	CASSALTGGEETQYF	TGCGCCAGCAGCGCGTTAACAGGGGGCGAAGAGACCCAGTACTTC
TRBV5-1	TRBJ2-5	NA	NA	CASSTQPGTQETQYF	TGCGCCAGCAGCACCCAACCGGGGACACAAGAGACCCAGTACTTC
TRBV2	TRBJ2-7	NA	NA	CASTGAGWSYEQYF	TGTGCCAGCACTGGCGCGGGTTGGTCCTACGAGCAGTACTTC
TRBV18	TRBJ1-1	TRBD1	NA	CASSPPAGTGNTEAFF	TGTGCCAGCTCACCACCCGCTGGGACAGGGAACACTGAAGCTTTCTTT
TRBV5-1	TRBJ2-7	TRBD1	NA	CASSPTTGTDYEQYF	TGCGCCAGCAGCCCAACCACGGGGACAGACTACGAGCAGTACTTC
TRBV5-4	TRBJ2-5	TRBD2	once	CASSLRAGGQETQYF	TGTGCCAGCAGCTTGCGAGCGGGGGGGCAAGAGACCCAGTACTTC
TRBV6-1	TRBJ1-2	TRBD1	NA	CASSETGDYGYTF	TGTGCCAGCAGTGAGACAGGGGACTATGGCTACACCTTC
TRBV5-6	TRBJ1-2	NA	NA	CASSFRWTDYGYTF	TGTGCCAGCAGCTTTAGATGGACAGACTATGGCTACACCTTC
TRBV19	TRBJ1-5	NA	NA	CASSILPGDYSNQPQHF	TGTGCCAGTAGTATCCTTCCAGGCGACTATAGCAATCAGCCCCAGCATTTT
TRBV11-2	TRBJ2-5	TRBD1	NA	CASTLQGTGNQETQYF	TGTGCCAGCACCCTCCAAGGGACAGGGAATCAGGAGACCCAGTACTTC
TRBV2	TRBJ2-7	TRBD2	few	CASSPTSGDDEQYF	TGTGCCAGCAGTCCGACTAGCGGGGACGACGAGCAGTACTTC
TRBV11-2	TRBJ2-1	NA	NA	CASSSRPRNPFF	TGTGCCAGCAGCTCTAGACCCCGAAACCCGTTCTTC
TRBV10-3	TRBJ2-7	TRBD2	once	CASKREHEQYF	TGTGCCAGCAAGCGGGAGCACGAGCAGTACTTC
TRBV10-1	TRBJ1-2	TRBD1	NA	CASSDPGQGRDGYTF	TGCGCCAGCAGTGACCCCGGACAGGGTAGGGATGGCTACACCTTC
TRBV28	TRBJ1-2	TRBD1	NA	CASSDPGTGGGGYTF	TGTGCCAGCAGTGACCCCGGGACAGGGGGCGGAGGCTACACCTTC
TRBV5-1	TRBJ1-4	NA	NA	CASSLNRGDEKLFF	TGCGCCAGCAGCTTGAATAGGGGCGACGAAAAACTGTTTTTT
TRBV6-5	TRBJ1-1	TRBD1	NA	CASSYSSAQGATEAFF	TGTGCCAGCAGTTACTCGTCGGCACAGGGGGCCACTGAAGCTTTCTTT
TRBV7-3	TRBJ2-7	NA	NA	CASSPYQAGKDEQYF	TGTGCCAGCAGCCCCTATCAAGCGGGTAAGGACGAGCAGTACTTC
TRBV10-3	TRBJ1-3	NA	NA	CAISESGGGSTGNTIYF	TGTGCCATCAGTGAGTCAGGGGGGGGCTCAACGGGAAACACCATATATTTT
TRBV19	TRBJ2-2	TRBD2	NA	CASSKGMTSGDAGELFF	TGTGCCAGTTCTAAGGGGATGACTAGCGGGGATGCCGGGGAGCTGTTTTTT
TRBV18	TRBJ1-5	NA	NA	CASSPGQHNQPQHF	TGTGCCAGCTCACCCGGACAGCACAATCAGCCCCAGCATTTT
TRBV19	TRBJ2-5	NA	NA	CASSTSAVGAGETQYF	TGTGCCAGTAGTACTTCAGCCGTAGGGGCAGGAGAGACCCAGTACTTC
TRBV5-6	TRBJ1-4	TRBD1	few	CASSLTGAGYEKLFF	TGTGCCAGCAGCCTGACAGGGGCCGGGTACGAAAAACTGTTTTTT
TRBV3-1/TRBV3-2	TRBJ2-2	TRBD2	NA	CASSQVALLAGGLTGELFF	TGTGCCAGCAGCCAAGTAGCCCTACTAGCGGGGGGGCTCACCGGGGAGCTGTTTTTT
TRBV18	TRBJ1-2	TRBD1	NA	CASSPDRVYGYTF	TGTGCCAGCTCACCGGACAGGGTCTATGGCTACACCTTC
TRBV5-4	TRBJ2-7	TRBD2	few	CASSRGLAEGAYEQYF	TGTGCCAGCAGCCGAGGACTAGCTGAAGGGGCTTACGAGCAGTACTTC
TRBV28	TRBJ2-3	NA	NA	CASRQNTDTQYF	TGTGCCAGCAGACAAAACACAGATACGCAGTATTTT
TRBV7-9	TRBJ2-7	TRBD2	once	CASSLAGAPYEQYF	TGTGCCAGCAGTCTAGCGGGAGCGCCCTACGAGCAGTACTTC
TRBV19	TRBJ1-1	TRBD1	NA	CASSRGSNTEAFF	TGTGCCAGTAGCAGGGGGTCGAACACTGAAGCTTTCTTT
TRBV7-8	TRBJ2-2	NA	once	CASILMGTTYTGELFF	TGTGCCAGCATCCTTATGGGGACAACCTACACCGGGGAGCTGTTTTTT
TRBV7-9	TRBJ1-2	TRBD1	NA	CASSGQGADGYTF	TGTGCCAGCAGCGGTCAGGGGGCGGATGGCTACACCTTC
TRBV3-1/TRBV3-2	TRBJ1-5	NA	few	CASSQGTDHQPQHF	TGTGCCAGCAGCCAAGGGACAGATCATCAGCCCCAGCATTTT
TRBV19	TRBJ1-5	NA	many	CASTGEVRSQPQHF	TGTGCCAGTACGGGGGAAGTACGAAGTCAGCCCCAGCATTTT
TRBV29-1	TRBJ1-2	NA	NA	CSVTPGGGYGYTF	TGCAGCGTCACCCCGGGGGGCGGCTATGGCTACACCTTC
TRBV5-8	TRBJ2-3	TRBD1	once	CASSPRQGITDTQYF	TGTGCCAGCAGCCCTAGACAGGGGATCACAGATACGCAGTATTTT
TRBV4-3	TRBJ2-7	NA	NA	CASSQDTGSYEQYF	TGCGCCAGCAGCCAAGATACGGGATCCTACGAGCAGTACTTC
TRBV18	TRBJ1-4	NA	NA	CASSPRSGREEKLFF	TGTGCCAGCTCACCACGGTCAGGCAGGGAAGAAAAACTGTTTTTT